The 5 T cell receptor beta chains below come from one sample, sequenced in a study of blood T cell repertoires in COVID-19. The table came from immunoSEQ multiplex PCR; TCRdb's copy has only in-frame clones and leaves some out. This repertoire shows 62,000 or so clones, around 85% found once; its top ten account for around 1.4%. The sample was peripheral blood. These receptors were taken from a woman in her fifties or sixties with acute or convalescent COVID-19.

The rearrangement links TRBV19 to TRBJ1-2; 7 positions match TRBD1. There are 14 residues in the CDR3. Trimming at V came to 3 bases and at J to 4 bases, leaving 5 bases not matched to a gene. Germline V gene lookup returns CDR1 LNHDA and CDR2 SQIVND (reference sequence). CDR3 residues: CASSMVGDSYGYTF. In DNA, the CDR3 is TGTGCCAGTAGTATGGTAGGGGACAGCTATGGCTACACCTTC.

Comment on this clone: The junction differs from germline at one of its ends, possibly a read error. The CDR3 region has the DNA TGTGCTAGCAGCGCGGGACAGGGGATAGAGACCCAGTACTTC. As protein: CASSAGQGIETQYF. This rearrangement joins TRBV7-7 to TRBJ2-5; 10 nucleotides align to TRBD1. The germline gives CDR1 SSHAT, CDR2 FNYEAQ (reference sequence). This CDR3 spans 14 amino acids.

The chain has TRBV11-1 and TRBJ2-5; 7 nucleotides agree with TRBD1. V lost 3 bases to trimming and J lost 3 bases; unmatched junction nucleotides: 1. The V gene's germline CDR1 is SGHAT and CDR2 FQDESV (reference sequence). The CDR3 has 13 residues. This CDR3 is CASSFGTEETQYF. CDR3 coding DNA: TGTGCCAGCAGCTTCGGGACAGAAGAGACCCAGTACTTC. The variable domain in full, with the rest retrieved from reference TRBV11-1 and TRBJ2-5, is EAEVAQSPRYKITEKSQAVAFWCDPISGHATLYWYRQILGQGPELLVQFQDESVVDDSQLPKDRFSAERLKGVDSTLKIQPAELGDSAMYLCASSFGTEETQYFGPGTRLLVL.

V gene TRBV30 combines with J gene TRBJ2-5, with 8 bases fitting TRBD1. Germline CDR1 GTSNPN, CDR2 SVGIG (reference sequence). The CDR3 loop spans 15 amino acids. V shed 2 bases, J shed 4 bases, and the junction held 9 bases outside the gene matches. This CDR3 is CAWSRLQGAGETQYF. The CDR3 DNA is TGTGCCTGGAGTCGACTCCAGGGGGCTGGAGAGACCCAGTACTTC. Looking up the rest from reference TRBV30 and TRBJ2-5 gives the full variable domain: SQTIHQWPATLVQPVGSPLSLECTVEGTSNPNLYWYRQAAGRGLQLLFYSVGIGQISSEVPQNLSASRPQDRQFILSSKKLLLSDSGFYLCAWSRLQGAGETQYFGPGTRLLVL.

The chain uses TRBV6-5 and TRBJ2-7, with 7 bases that match TRBD1. With 4 bases clipped from V and 4 bases from J, the junction kept 10 bases outside the gene matches. The length of the CDR3 is 15 residues. Germline V gives CDR1 MNHEY, CDR2 SVGAGI. The CDR3 sequence: CASSFRTGLLYEQYF. The CDR3 DNA sequence: TGTGCCAGCAGTTTCCGGACAGGTTTACTTTACGAGCAGTACTTC.